The clone carrying this TCR beta chain is a singleton in its sample. These data are taken from a study of blood T cell repertoires in COVID-19. On the study more broadly: The United States, Italy and Spain were the sources of the acute and convalescent COVID-19 samples. PBMCs, B-cell-depleted T cells, or T cells were the source of the cDNA or gDNA that made up the material.

Under the authors' procedure: Reference gene primer amplification in the assay estimated nucleated cell counts. Libraries were prepared by immunoSEQ multiplex PCR; TCRdb keeps only in-frame clonotypes and omits some of them. V and J calls and clone size are those listed in that table; D and trimming were worked out from the DNA. The sample yields over 70,000 clones, about 83% seen once. The TCR comes from a human donor in a cohort sampled during active COVID-19. The sample consisted of peripheral blood.

CDR3 residues: CASSERGRGAGQPQHF. CDR3 in DNA: TGTGCCAGCAGTGAAAGGGGCAGGGGGGCCGGTCAGCCCCAGCATTTT. The chain joins TRBV6-1 to TRBJ1-5; 7 bases agree with TRBD1. The CDR3 covers 16 residues. V lost 2 bases, J lost 6 bases, and 10 bases stayed unmatched. In germline, CDR1 is MNHNS, CDR2 SASEGT.